One and the same sample provided the 17 T cell receptor beta chains below, sequenced in a study of T-cell reconstitution after alpha-beta-depleted transplantation in children. Preparation of the TCRbeta library was carried out with unique molecular identifiers. TCRdb re-derived calls from the PCR reads in MiXCR, one entry per CDR3 protein. The data contain around 500,000 distinct CDR3 sequences, around 13% of them singletons. This sample comprised PBMCs from the stem cell graft donor, obtained from the stem cell graft. These TCRs come from a human donor who donated a stem cell graft to a child with combined immunodeficiency.

V and J are TRBV9 and TRBJ2-3; perhaps TRBD2 as D (7 bases). Germline V gene sequence: CDR1 SGDLS, CDR2 YYNGEE. V was clipped by 1 base and J by 2 bases, with 14 bases between them. The CDR3 loop spans 16 amino acids. The CDR3 region has the DNA TGTGCCAGCAGCGTATATGGGGGGGCCCCCACAGATACGCAGTATTTT. It translates to CASSVYGGAPTDTQYF.

This chain uses TRBV13 with TRBJ2-5; 11 nucleotides match TRBD1. V gave up 1 base and J gave up 5 bases; unmatched junction bases: 6. CDR3 size: 16 residues. Germline assignment: CDR1 PRHDT and CDR2 FYEKMQ (reference sequence). In DNA form, the CDR3 reads TGTGCCAGCAGCTTAGTAGGTGGACAGGGGGCCGAGACCCAGTACTTC. It codes for CASSLVGGQGAETQYF.

This chain connects TRBV30 to TRBJ1-5; 9 bases are a match to TRBD1. With 0 bases clipped from V and 2 bases from J, the junction kept 2 bases outside the gene matches. The germline gives CDR1 GTSNPN, CDR2 SVGIG (reference sequence). The CDR3 spans 15 residues. CDR3 in DNA: TGTGCCTGGAGTGTGGGACAGGGAGGCAATCAGCCCCAGCATTTT. Translation: CAWSVGQGGNQPQHF. Full variable domain (rest looked up from reference TRBV30 and TRBJ1-5): SQTIHQWPATLVQPVGSPLSLECTVEGTSNPNLYWYRQAAGRGLQLLFYSVGIGQISSEVPQNLSASRPQDRQFILSSKKLLLSDSGFYLCAWSVGQGGNQPQHFGDGTRLSIL.

CDR3 sequence (DNA): TGTGCCAGCAGTTCGACTAGCGGGGGTTCCTACGAGCAGTACTTC. Translated: CASSSTSGGSYEQYF. The gene calls are TRBV27 and TRBJ2-7, with TRBD2 matching 12 bases. V shed 4 bases, J shed 1 base, and the junction held 2 bases outside the gene matches. The germline gives CDR1 MNHEY, CDR2 SMNVEV (reference sequence). The CDR3 is made up of 15 amino acids.

Written as DNA, the CDR3 is TGTGCCATCAGTGAAACAGCGGGAGACCACCAAGAGACCCAGTACTTC. This gives the protein CAISETAGDHQETQYF. V is TRBV10-3 and J is TRBJ2-5; 8 bases line up with TRBD2. CDR3 size: 16 residues. V shed 3 bases and J 0 bases; nucleotides not matched to a gene: 6. Germline assignment: CDR1 ENHRY and CDR2 SYGVKD.

The V and J genes are TRBV4-1 and TRBJ2-1, with D perhaps matching TRBD1 (5 bases). Trimming cost V 0 bases and J 3 bases, with 12 bases left between them. CDR1 is MGHRA, CDR2 YSYEKL, per germline. The CDR3 contains 16 residues. The CDR3 region is CASSQDRGNRYNEQFF. DNA of the CDR3: TGCGCCAGCAGCCAAGATAGGGGAAATCGCTACAATGAGCAGTTCTTC.

There are a few counts of this clonotype. The gene calls are TRBV29-1 and TRBJ2-3; perhaps TRBD2 as D (5 bases). The CDR3 extends over 13 amino acids. V was pared by 5 bases and J by 5 bases, with 14 bases between. Germline V gene data show CDR1 as SQVTM and CDR2 as ANQGSEA. Here the CDR3 reads CSVFLATQDTQYF. The CDR3 DNA follows: TGCAGCGTTTTCCTAGCCACGCAAGATACGCAGTATTTT.

The chain joins TRBV11-3 to TRBJ1-1; TRBD1 aligns across 9 bases. Germline loops: CDR1 SGHNT, CDR2 YENEEA. This CDR3 is 14 amino acids long. The ends lost 5 bases at V and 3 bases at J; junction bases unmatched: 4. The CDR3 DNA follows: TGTGCCAGCAGCGGCGGGACAGGGTACACTGAAGCTTTCTTT. Residues: CASSGGTGYTEAFF.

The sample holds a few counts of this clonotype. V and J are TRBV9 and TRBJ1-5; no clear D. The germline V gene has CDR1 SGDLS and CDR2 YYNGEE. V gave up 0 bases and J gave up 5 bases, with 9 bases separating them. This CDR3 is 14 amino acids long. The CDR3 nucleotides read TGTGCCAGCAGCGTAGATCCAGGTTATCAGCCCCAGCATTTT. Protein product: CASSVDPGYQPQHF.

The chain has TRBV27 and TRBJ2-7; 8 nucleotides match TRBD2. The J segment lost 4 bases and the V segment lost 2 bases, leaving 4 bases of the junction unmatched. Germline lookup yields CDR1 MNHEY and CDR2 SMNVEV (reference sequence). The CDR3 is 14 residues long. DNA for the CDR3: TGTGCCAGCAGTTTAAGCGGGAGCCTGTACGAGCAGTACTTC. Amino acid sequence: CASSLSGSLYEQYF.

The table lists this clonotype with a few counts. The chain has TRBV7-3 and TRBJ1-2; 7 nucleotides match TRBD1. The trim removed 8 bases at V and 6 bases at J, leaving 12 bases unmatched. The length of the CDR3 is 14 residues. Looked up from germline, CDR1 is SGHTA and CDR2 is FQGTGA. CDR3 DNA: TGTGCCAGCTCCCTCTCGGCAGGGGGTAATGGCTACACCTTC. Residues: CASSLSAGGNGYTF.

This clonotype was counted a few times. This sequence joins TRBV12-3 or TRBV12-4 and TRBJ1-4; D uncertain. The CDR3 sequence is 16 residues long. The V end lost 3 bases, the J end lost 1 base, and 12 bases lay between the germline ends. CDR3 region: CASSLFGYITNEKLFF. Here the CDR3 DNA reads TGTGCCAGCAGTTTGTTTGGTTACATAACTAATGAAAAACTGTTTTTT.

The chain has TRBV5-1 and TRBJ2-6; 7 positions agree with TRBD2. The CDR3 covers 17 residues. V shed 1 base and J 2 bases; nucleotides not matched to a gene: 6. CDR1 and CDR2 (germline): SGHRS, YFSETQ. This CDR3 is CASSLSGDPTGANVLTF. CDR3 coding DNA: TGCGCCAGCAGCTTGAGCGGGGACCCGACTGGGGCCAACGTCCTGACTTTC.

In this sample, this clonotype turned up a few times. The chain employs TRBV5-1 and TRBJ2-1; D is unclear. The CDR3 spans 14 residues. Germline V gene sequence: CDR1 SGHRS, CDR2 YFSETQ. Trimming shortened V by 0 bases and J by 5 bases, and 9 bases separated the two germline ends. The CDR3 here is CASSLVMADNEQFF. CDR3 nucleotide sequence: TGCGCCAGCAGCTTGGTAATGGCAGACAATGAGCAGTTCTTC.

The chain recombines TRBV5-1 with TRBJ1-5; a weak D match, TRBD1 (5 bases). CDR3 length: 13 residues. The germline V gene has CDR1 SGHRS and CDR2 YFSETQ. The germline V and J ends were trimmed by 0 bases and 6 bases, with 7 bases remaining between them. This CDR3 is CASSLGGTQPQHF. The CDR3 DNA reads as TGCGCCAGCAGCTTGGGGGGGACTCAGCCCCAGCATTTT.

This clonotype was observed a few times. J is TRBJ2-3 and V is TRBV27, with D perhaps TRBD1 or TRBD2 (6 bases each). There are 14 residues in the CDR3. The ends were cut back, 3 bases at V and 4 bases at J, with 11 bases in the middle. Germline V gives CDR1 MNHEY, CDR2 SMNVEV (reference sequence). This CDR3 reads CASSFSGAADTQYF. Written as DNA, the CDR3 is TGTGCCAGCAGTTTCTCGGGGGCCGCAGATACGCAGTATTTT.

This clonotype was counted a few times. The rearrangement joins TRBV5-5 to TRBJ2-2; D unclear. Germline CDR1 and CDR2: SGHKS and YYEKEE (reference sequence). V lost 0 bases, J lost 5 bases, and 11 bases lay in between. The length of the CDR3 is 15 residues. In nucleotides, the CDR3 is TGTGCCAGCAGCTTGGCTGTGCAGGCTACCGGGGAGCTGTTTTTT. Amino acid sequence: CASSLAVQATGELFF.